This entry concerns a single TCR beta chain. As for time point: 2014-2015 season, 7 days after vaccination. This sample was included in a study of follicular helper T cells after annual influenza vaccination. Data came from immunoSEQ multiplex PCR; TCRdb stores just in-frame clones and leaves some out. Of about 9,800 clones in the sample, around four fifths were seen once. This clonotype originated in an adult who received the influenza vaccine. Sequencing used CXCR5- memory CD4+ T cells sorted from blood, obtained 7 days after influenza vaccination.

CDR3 sequence (DNA): TGTGCCAGCAGCCCACGGACAGGGAGCTCTGGAAACACCATATATTTT. Its protein product is CASSPRTGSSGNTIYF. The chain combines TRBV7-2 with TRBJ1-3; the match to TRBD1 covers 8 bases. This CDR3 comprises 16 residues. CDR1 is SGHTA and CDR2 is FQGNSA in the germline V gene. J lost 0 bases, V lost 5 bases, and 6 bases had no gene match.